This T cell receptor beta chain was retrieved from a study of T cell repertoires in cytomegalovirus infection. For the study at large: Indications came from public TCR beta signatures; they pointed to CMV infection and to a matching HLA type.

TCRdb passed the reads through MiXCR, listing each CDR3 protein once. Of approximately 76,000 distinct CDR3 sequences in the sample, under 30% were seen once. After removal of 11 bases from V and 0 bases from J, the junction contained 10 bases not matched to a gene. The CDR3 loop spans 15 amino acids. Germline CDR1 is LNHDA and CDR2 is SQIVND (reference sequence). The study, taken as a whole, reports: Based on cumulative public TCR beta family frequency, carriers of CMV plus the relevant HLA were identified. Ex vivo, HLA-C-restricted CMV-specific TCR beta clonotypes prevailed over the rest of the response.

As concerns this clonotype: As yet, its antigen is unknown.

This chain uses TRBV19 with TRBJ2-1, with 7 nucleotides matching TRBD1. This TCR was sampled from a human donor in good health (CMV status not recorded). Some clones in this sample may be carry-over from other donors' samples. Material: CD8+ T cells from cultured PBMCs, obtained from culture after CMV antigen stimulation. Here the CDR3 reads CAHNRGGSSYNEQFF. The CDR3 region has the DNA TGTGCCCATAACAGGGGCGGGTCCTCCTACAATGAGCAGTTCTTC.